This T cell receptor beta chain was sequenced in a study of T cells and Merkel cell carcinoma outcomes. Study observations and caveats: Repertoire plus T-cell density reportedly predicted Merkel cell carcinoma outcomes.

Notes on this clone: Its antigen is currently unknown.

Repertoires were generated with immunoSEQ multiplex PCR, while TCRdb's copy carries only in-frame clones and drops some. Altogether approximately 3,000 clones are present, around 96% being singletons, with the ten largest covering over 1.5%. The CDR3 sequence is 17 residues long. Per the germline V gene, CDR1 is SGHAT and CDR2 is FQNNGV. Trimming took off 0 bases at V and 2 bases at J, with 15 bases between the two ends. Sequencing was done on a sample of tumor tissue from Merkel cell carcinoma. The source of this sequence is a human donor with Merkel cell carcinoma. The rearrangement joins TRBV11-2 to TRBJ2-3, with D possibly being TRBD1 (5 bases). The CDR3 loop is CASSLDLDSTSTDTQYF. CDR3 in DNA: TGTGCCAGCAGCTTAGATCTCGACAGCACATCCACAGATACGCAGTATTTT. Together with reference TRBV11-2 and TRBJ2-3, the CDR3 gives the full variable domain: EAGVAQSPRYKIIEKRQSVAFWCNPISGHATLYWYQQILGQGPKLLIQFQNNGVVDDSQLPKDRFSAERLKGVDSTLKIQPAKLEDSAVYLCASSLDLDSTSTDTQYFGPGTRLTVL.